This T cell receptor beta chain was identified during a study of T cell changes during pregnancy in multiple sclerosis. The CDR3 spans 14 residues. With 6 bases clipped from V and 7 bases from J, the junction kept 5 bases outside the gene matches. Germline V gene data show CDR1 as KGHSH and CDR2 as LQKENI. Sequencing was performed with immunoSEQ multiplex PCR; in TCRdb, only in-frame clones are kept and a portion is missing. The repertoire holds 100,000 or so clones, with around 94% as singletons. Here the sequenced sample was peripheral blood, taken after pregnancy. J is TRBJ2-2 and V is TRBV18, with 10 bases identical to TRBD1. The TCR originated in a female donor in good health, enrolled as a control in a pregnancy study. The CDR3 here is CASSPGQGFGELFF. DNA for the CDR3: TGTGCCAGCTCGCCGGGACAGGGGTTCGGGGAGCTGTTTTTT.